These 6 T cell receptor beta chains share one sample of origin, sequenced in a study of blood T cell repertoires in COVID-19. The repertoire was sequenced with immunoSEQ multiplex PCR; TCRdb's copy has only in-frame clones and lacks some. The sample has nearly 60,000 clones, more than 75% seen once. Sequences were obtained from peripheral blood. The source is a man aged 35 to 55 with active COVID-19.

The chain employs TRBV3-1 (or the pseudogene TRBV3-2) and TRBJ2-2, with 8 bases lining up with TRBD2. CDR1 and CDR2 (germline): LGHDT, YNNKEL (reference sequence). This CDR3 has 15 amino acids. The trim removed 5 bases at V and 8 bases at J, leaving 10 bases unmatched. CDR3 residues: CASSGLASVSGELFF. In DNA, the CDR3 is TGTGCCAGCAGCGGACTAGCTAGCGTATCTGGGGAGCTGTTTTTT.

The J gene is TRBJ2-2, the V gene TRBV7-9; D may be TRBD1 (6 bases). The germline gives CDR1 SEHNR, CDR2 FQNEAQ (reference sequence). The CDR3 spans 16 residues. Trimming stripped 1 base from V and 4 bases from J, with 13 bases between. CDR3 sequence reads: CASSLVQGTTTGELFF. As DNA, the CDR3 is TGTGCCAGCAGCTTAGTTCAGGGGACGACCACCGGGGAGCTGTTTTTT.

The J gene is TRBJ2-1, the V gene TRBV19; 10 nucleotides line up with TRBD2. After removal of 5 bases from V and 10 bases from J, the junction contained 17 bases not matched to a gene. Germline CDR1 and CDR2: LNHDA and SQIVND (reference sequence). CDR3 length equals 17 residues. The CDR3: CASSDSLAGDPSGEQFF. As DNA, the CDR3 is TGTGCCAGTAGTGACAGCCTAGCGGGAGACCCCTCCGGGGAGCAGTTCTTC.

The chain uses TRBV18 and TRBJ2-3; 12 bases fit TRBD2. CDR1 is KGHSH, CDR2 LQKENI, per germline. The CDR3 consists of 16 residues. Losses at the gene ends were 4 bases for V and 1 base for J; bases not matched to a gene: 3. This chain's CDR3 is CASSLGTSGRTDTQYF. CDR3 sequence (DNA): TGTGCCAGCTCACTGGGGACTAGCGGGCGCACAGATACGCAGTATTTT.

The chain links TRBV28 to TRBJ2-3; 7 nucleotides line up with TRBD1. This CDR3 is 13 amino acids long. V was pared by 10 bases and J by 1 base, with 5 bases of the junction left unmatched. The germline CDR1 and CDR2 sequences are MDHEN and SYDVKM. Here the CDR3 DNA reads TGTGCCACCTCAGGACAGGGCACAGATACGCAGTATTTT. It encodes CATSGQGTDTQYF.

The rearrangement links TRBV19 to TRBJ2-5; 12 bases are a match to TRBD2. The CDR3 spans 13 residues. The trim removed 10 bases at V and 2 bases at J, leaving 2 bases unmatched. CDR1 is LNHDA, CDR2 SQIVND, per germline (reference sequence). The CDR3 nucleotides read TGTGCCACCGGACTAGCGGGGCAAGAGACCCAGTACTTC. Amino acid sequence: CATGLAGQETQYF.